Given below is one T cell receptor (beta chain) in context. What it recognizes is unknown. The record originates from a study of cytomegalovirus exposure and HLA in healthy donors. Study results and limitations: Earlier findings revealed that most TCR beta V segments proved productive either about 90% or about 30% of the time.

This CDR3 is built from 15 residues. The V end was cut by 0 bases, the J end by 6 bases, with 11 bases between. The germline V gene has CDR1 SEHNR and CDR2 FQNEAQ (reference sequence). The PCR ran on 60 Vbeta and 13 Jbeta primers. The table came from immunoSEQ multiplex PCR; TCRdb's copy has only in-frame clones and leaves some out. The repertoire holds 65,000 to 85,000 clones, with roughly 70% as singletons. The chain has TRBV7-9 and TRBJ1-4; TRBD1 might be the D (5 bases). This TCR was recovered from a man in his sixties in good health and CMV-seropositive. Specimen: PBMCs. The DNA of the CDR3 is TGTGCCAGCAGCTTAGCGGAGGGGACCCATGAAAAACTGTTTTTT. This codes for CASSLAEGTHEKLFF.